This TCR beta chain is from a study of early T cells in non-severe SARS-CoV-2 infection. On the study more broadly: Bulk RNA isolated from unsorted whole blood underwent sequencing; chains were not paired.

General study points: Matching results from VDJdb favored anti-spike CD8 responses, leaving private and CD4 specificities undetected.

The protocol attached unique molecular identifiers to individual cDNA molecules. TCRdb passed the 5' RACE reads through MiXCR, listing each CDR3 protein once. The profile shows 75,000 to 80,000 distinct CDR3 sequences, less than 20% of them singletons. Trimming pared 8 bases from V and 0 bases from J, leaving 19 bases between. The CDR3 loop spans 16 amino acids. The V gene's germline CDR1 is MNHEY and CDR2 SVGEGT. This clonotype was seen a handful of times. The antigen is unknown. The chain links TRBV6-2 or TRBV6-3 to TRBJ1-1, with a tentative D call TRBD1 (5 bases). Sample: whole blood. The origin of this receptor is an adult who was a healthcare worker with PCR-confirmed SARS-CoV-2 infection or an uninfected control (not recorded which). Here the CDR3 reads CASSGGLQYMNTEAFF. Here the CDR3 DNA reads TGTGCCAGCTCGGGGGGTTTACAGTACATGAACACTGAAGCTTTCTTT.